The 19 T cell receptor beta chains reported below all come from one sample, sequenced in a study of T cell repertoires in cytomegalovirus infection. One entry per CDR3 protein results from TCRdb running MiXCR on the reads. The table records hundreds of thousands of distinct CDR3 sequences, around 18% of them present only once. Sequenced input: PBMCs. The receptors derive from a human donor in good health (CMV status not recorded). Some clones in this sample may be carry-over from other donors' samples.

The V call is TRBV29-1, the J call TRBJ1-2, with 9 positions matching TRBD1. The CDR3 has 15 residues. V dropped 3 bases and J dropped 6; count of bases not matched to a gene: 11. Per the germline V gene, CDR1 is SQVTM and CDR2 is ANQGSEA. The CDR3 loop reads CSVETGTGNLDGYTF. The CDR3 DNA follows: TGCAGCGTTGAGACCGGGACAGGGAATTTGGATGGCTACACCTTC.

CDR3 DNA: TGCGCCAGCAGCTTCGGGGAACGTGGGCAGTACTTC. Amino acid sequence: CASSFGERGQYF. The rearrangement links TRBV5-1 to TRBJ2-7; TRBD2 might be the D (5 bases). The CDR3 runs to 12 residues. The ends were cut back, 2 bases at V and 9 bases at J, with 12 bases in the middle. Germline assignment: CDR1 SGHRS and CDR2 YFSETQ.

There are a few counts of this clonotype. The V call is TRBV6-1, the J call TRBJ1-5; D is perhaps TRBD1 (5 bases). CDR3 length: 14 amino acids. Germline CDR1 reads MNHNS; CDR2 reads SASEGT. V was trimmed by 4 bases and J by 11 bases, leaving 18 bases between them. CDR3 sequence (DNA): TGTGCCAGCAGTGGGGAGACAGCCTGGCAAGCCCAGCATTTT. It yields the protein CASSGETAWQAQHF.

This chain joins TRBV11-2 and TRBJ2-7; unclear D gene. V lost 2 bases and J 5 bases, leaving 10 bases between the germline ends. From germline, CDR1 is SGHAT and CDR2 FQNNGV. The CDR3 length is 13 residues. The CDR3 loop reads CASSLNWIDEQYF. CDR3 in DNA: TGTGCCAGCAGCTTAAATTGGATCGACGAGCAGTACTTC.

This clonotype turned up a few times. The chain couples TRBV4-1 to TRBJ1-5; D is perhaps TRBD1 (6 bases). Trimming took 1 base from V and 0 from J, leaving 19 bases between them. Germline CDR1 MGHRA, CDR2 YSYEKL. CDR3 length equals 19 residues. The CDR3 DNA reads as TGCGCCAGCAGCCAAGGTCCCAGGGTGGGGGGCTATAGCAATCAGCCCCAGCATTTT. It specifies CASSQGPRVGGYSNQPQHF.

This chain joins TRBV12-3 or TRBV12-4 and TRBJ1-4, with TRBD1 matching 9 bases. The CDR3 length is 13 residues. V lost 6 bases and J lost 8; bases outside the gene matches: 4. The CDR3 sequence: CASRGQGSEKLFF. The CDR3 bases are TGTGCCAGCAGGGGACAGGGTTCAGAAAAACTGTTTTTT.

This clonotype appeared many times. The chain has TRBV12-3 or TRBV12-4 and TRBJ2-7; no clear D gene. This CDR3 is built from 16 residues. The V and J ends lost 3 bases and 5 bases respectively, with 20 bases between them. The CDR3 nucleotides are TGTGCCAGCAGTTTTAGGCCACGTAAAGGGTTGGACGAGCAGTACTTC. It translates to CASSFRPRKGLDEQYF.

This clonotype has at least ten counts. This chain connects TRBV7-2 to TRBJ2-1; 10 bases align to TRBD2. After removal of 4 bases from V and 8 bases from J, the junction contained 8 bases not matched to a gene. Per the germline V gene, CDR1 is SGHTA and CDR2 is FQGNSA. The CDR3 totals 15 residues. The DNA of the CDR3 is TGTGCCAGCAGCTCAGAGCGGGGGGGGCATTATGAGCAGTTCTTC. Protein product: CASSSERGGHYEQFF.

This clonotype turned up a few times. The genes are TRBV7-8 and TRBJ2-7; tentatively, D is TRBD2 (5 bases). Germline V gives CDR1 SGHVS, CDR2 FQNEAQ. The CDR3 length is 14 residues. V was cut by 0 bases and J by 2 bases, with 8 bases left in between. CDR3 DNA: TGTGCCAGCAGCTTAGCGTCTAGCCCCTACGAGCAGTACTTC. Encoded protein: CASSLASSPYEQYF.

Only a few counts were recorded for this clonotype. This chain connects TRBV18 to TRBJ2-3; 13 bases are shared with TRBD2. The CDR3 sequence is 16 residues long. V dropped 3 bases and J dropped 4; count of bases not matched to a gene: 4. Germline V lookup: CDR1 KGHSH, CDR2 LQKENI. CDR3 DNA sequence: TGTGCCAGCTCACCGACTAGCGGGGGGTCGGCAGATACGCAGTATTTT. The encoded protein is CASSPTSGGSADTQYF.

J is TRBJ2-2 and V is TRBV7-2; no definite D call. With 4 bases removed from V and 7 bases from J, the gap between germline ends came to 13 bases. From germline, CDR1 is SGHTA and CDR2 FQGNSA. The CDR3 has 14 amino acids. Here the CDR3 DNA reads TGTGCCAGCAGCTCAGTCCTGGGCGTCGGGGAGCTGTTTTTT. Translating it yields CASSSVLGVGELFF.

The V and J genes are TRBV5-5 and TRBJ1-2, with unresolved D. V was clipped by 3 bases and J by 8 bases, with 11 bases between them. CDR3 length: 12 residues. Per the germline V gene, CDR1 is SGHKS and CDR2 is YYEKEE (reference sequence). The CDR3 DNA is TGTGCCAGCAGCTCCGGGGATGGAGGCTACACCTTC. This encodes CASSSGDGGYTF.

The CDR3 region is CASKQVGEKLFF. CDR3 bases: TGTGCCAGCAAGCAGGTTGGCGAAAAACTGTTTTTT. This chain joins TRBV2 and TRBJ1-4, with D uncertain. V lost 7 bases, J lost 8 bases, and 11 bases lay in between. Germline V lookup: CDR1 SNHLY, CDR2 FYNNEI. This CDR3 comprises 12 residues.

This clonotype was counted a few times. The chain couples TRBV2 to TRBJ2-6; D remains ambiguous. V was trimmed by 6 bases and J by 0 bases, leaving 3 bases between them. Germline lookup yields CDR1 SNHLY and CDR2 FYNNEI. The CDR3 loop spans 13 amino acids. CDR3 in amino acids: CASRISGANVLTF. The DNA of the CDR3 is TGTGCCAGCAGGATCTCTGGGGCCAACGTCCTGACTTTC.

This clonotype showed up just a few times. The chain combines TRBV7-9 with TRBJ2-1; weak D call: TRBD2 (6 bases). The germline V and J ends were trimmed by 5 bases and 5 bases, with 22 bases remaining between them. The CDR3 spans 17 residues. Germline CDR1 SEHNR, CDR2 FQNEAQ (reference sequence). The CDR3 is CASSPEAGLGPHNEQFF. The CDR3 bases are TGTGCCAGCAGCCCTGAGGCGGGACTCGGCCCACACAATGAGCAGTTCTTC.

This clonotype has only a few counts. The chain recombines TRBV5-1 with TRBJ2-3; tentatively, D is TRBD1 or TRBD2 (5 bases each). CDR3 size: 15 residues. Germline CDR1 is SGHRS and CDR2 is YFSETQ. Between the trimmed V and J ends, which lost 4 bases and 6 bases, there was a span of 18 bases. The CDR3 coding sequence is TGCGCCAGCAGCCCAAGGGACGGAGCATCGGATACGCAGTATTTT. Translated, it gives CASSPRDGASDTQYF.

The sample holds a few counts of this clonotype. The V gene is TRBV7-9, the J gene TRBJ1-2; tentatively, D is TRBD1 (6 bases). Germline assignment: CDR1 SEHNR and CDR2 FQNEAQ (reference sequence). The CDR3 covers 12 residues. CDR3 nucleotide sequence: TGTGCTACGGGGGGGGGCGCCCATGGCTACACCTTC. The encoded protein is CATGGGAHGYTF.

This clonotype was detected only once. The rearrangement joins TRBV7-4 to TRBJ1-4; TRBD1 might be the D (5 bases). Germline lookup yields CDR1 SGHVT and CDR2 SQSDAQ. Trimming removed 5 bases from V and 8 bases from J, with 18 bases in between. This CDR3 spans 15 amino acids. Here the CDR3 DNA reads TGTGCCAGCAGCCGAGCTGGGACGAGGAGGGAAAAACTGTTTTTT. Translation gives CASSRAGTRREKLFF.

This clonotype was picked up a small number of times. The J gene is TRBJ2-7, the V gene TRBV10-3, with 7 nucleotides matching TRBD2. In germline, CDR1 is ENHRY, CDR2 SYGVKD. V trimming: 7 bases; J trimming: 0 bases; junction bases outside the gene matches: 3. CDR3 length equals 13 residues. The CDR3 sequence: CAITSGNSYEQYF. CDR3 nucleotides: TGTGCCATCACGAGCGGGAACTCCTACGAGCAGTACTTC.